Given below is one TCR beta chain in context. What it recognizes is unknown. V lost 1 base and J 0 bases, leaving 9 bases between the germline ends. Germline V gene lookup returns CDR1 SEHNR and CDR2 FQNEAQ (reference sequence). The CDR3 covers 15 residues. This entry comes from a study of T cell repertoires in cytomegalovirus infection. Whole-study context: TCR beta signatures that were public indicated CMV infection and matching HLA type.

TCRdb independently ran MiXCR on the reads; one entry per CDR3 protein. This sample has 650,000 to 900,000 distinct CDR3 sequences, with roughly 33% found just once. Notes on the study in general: HLA-C-restricted CMV-specific TCR beta clonotypes prevailed in the ex vivo response.

The clonotype originates from a human donor in good health (CMV status not recorded). Some clones in this sample may be carry-over from other donors' samples. This specimen consisted of cultured CD8+ T cells from PBMCs, obtained from culture after CMV antigen stimulation. The rearrangement joins TRBV7-9 to TRBJ1-2; the D is unclear. The CDR3 reads CASSLDAGSNYGYTF. CDR3 in DNA: TGTGCCAGCAGCTTAGATGCAGGTTCTAACTATGGCTACACCTTC.